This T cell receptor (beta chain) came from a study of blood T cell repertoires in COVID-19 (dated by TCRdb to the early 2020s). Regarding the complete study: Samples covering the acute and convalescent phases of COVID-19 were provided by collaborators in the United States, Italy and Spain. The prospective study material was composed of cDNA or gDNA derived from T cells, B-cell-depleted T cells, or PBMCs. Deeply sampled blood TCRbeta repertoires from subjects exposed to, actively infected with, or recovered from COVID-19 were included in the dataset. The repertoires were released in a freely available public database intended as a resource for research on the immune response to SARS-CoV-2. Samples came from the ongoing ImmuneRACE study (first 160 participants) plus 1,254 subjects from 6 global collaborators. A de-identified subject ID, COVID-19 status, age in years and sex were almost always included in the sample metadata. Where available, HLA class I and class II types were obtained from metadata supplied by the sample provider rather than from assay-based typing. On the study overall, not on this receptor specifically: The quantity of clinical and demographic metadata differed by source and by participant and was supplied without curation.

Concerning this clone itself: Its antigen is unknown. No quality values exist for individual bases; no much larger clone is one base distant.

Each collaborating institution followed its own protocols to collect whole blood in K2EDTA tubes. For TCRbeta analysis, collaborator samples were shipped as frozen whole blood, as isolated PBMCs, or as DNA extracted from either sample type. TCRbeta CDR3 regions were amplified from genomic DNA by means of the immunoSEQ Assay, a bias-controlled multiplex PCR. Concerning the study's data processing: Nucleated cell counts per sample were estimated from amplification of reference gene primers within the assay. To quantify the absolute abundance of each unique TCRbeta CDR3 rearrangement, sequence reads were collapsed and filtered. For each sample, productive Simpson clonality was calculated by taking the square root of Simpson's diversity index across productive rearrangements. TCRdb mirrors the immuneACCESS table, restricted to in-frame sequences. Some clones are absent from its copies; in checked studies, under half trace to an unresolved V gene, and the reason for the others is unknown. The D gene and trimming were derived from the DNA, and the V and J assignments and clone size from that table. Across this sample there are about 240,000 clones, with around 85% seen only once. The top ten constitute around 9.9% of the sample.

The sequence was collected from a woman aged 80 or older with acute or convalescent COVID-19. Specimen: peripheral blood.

The DNA sequence is as follows: TGTGCCAGGGACAGGGGGCCTCGGAATTCACCCCTCCACTTT. This is translated as CARDRGPRNSPLHF. Here the chain combines TRBV2 and TRBJ1-6, with TRBD1 identical over 11 junction bases. Taken from the germline V gene, the CDR1 and CDR2 loops are SNHLY and FYNNEI. The germline V end is reduced by 9 bases and the J end by 7 bases; junction bases left unmatched: 5. The CDR3 runs 14 amino acids, cysteine and phenylalanine included. Kept here is only the CDR3 DNA, which spans 42 bases and is read in frame from base 1.